The T cell receptor beta chain under discussion was sequenced for a study of blood T cell repertoires in COVID-19. Under the authors' procedure: Nucleated cell number was recorded as an estimate derived from reference gene primer amplification. TCRdb keeps only in-frame clones here, not all; method: immunoSEQ multiplex PCR. Clone size and the V and J calls come from that table; the DNA yielded D and trimming. This sample has over 20,000 clones, with 88% found just once. The CDR3 totals 14 residues. V lost 6 bases, J lost 9 bases, and 11 bases stayed unmatched. Germline CDR1 MNHEY, CDR2 SMNVEV (reference sequence).

This TCR came from a man aged 65 to 85 with acute or convalescent COVID-19. V is TRBV27 and J is TRBJ2-1; TRBD1 aligns across 7 bases. Specimen: peripheral blood. The CDR3 sequence: CASRTGFDRGEQFF. In nucleotides, the CDR3 is TGTGCCAGCAGGACAGGGTTCGATAGGGGTGAGCAGTTCTTC.